This TCR beta chain was recovered during a study of Ad26.COV2.S vaccination and SARS-CoV-2 variants. Study observations and caveats: It was vaccine recipients, not placebo recipients, who had the higher spike-specific TCR breadth. Placebo recipients and vaccine recipients were similar in non-spike TCR breadth. An underestimation of total T cell responses may have resulted from the TCR breadth and depth analyses. Reports say spike-specific CD8+ and CD4+ T cell responses covered substantial breadth after vaccination.

In regard to this clone: Its antigen is still unknown.

The CDR3 has 15 amino acids. CDR1 and CDR2 (germline): SGHTS, YDEGEE. V shed 2 bases and J shed 5 bases, with 14 bases lying between them. Libraries were prepared by immunoSEQ multiplex PCR; TCRdb keeps only in-frame clonotypes and omits some of them. Of 350,000 to 450,000 clones in the sample, 90% to 95% were seen once. The sequencing used peripheral blood, collected after recovery from COVID-19. The sequence derives from a human donor who had recovered from COVID-19. The chain has TRBV5-8 and TRBJ2-1; no definite D call. CDR3: CASSLSSDPHNEQFF. The CDR3 nucleotides read TGTGCCAGCAGCTTATCGTCGGACCCCCACAATGAGCAGTTCTTC.